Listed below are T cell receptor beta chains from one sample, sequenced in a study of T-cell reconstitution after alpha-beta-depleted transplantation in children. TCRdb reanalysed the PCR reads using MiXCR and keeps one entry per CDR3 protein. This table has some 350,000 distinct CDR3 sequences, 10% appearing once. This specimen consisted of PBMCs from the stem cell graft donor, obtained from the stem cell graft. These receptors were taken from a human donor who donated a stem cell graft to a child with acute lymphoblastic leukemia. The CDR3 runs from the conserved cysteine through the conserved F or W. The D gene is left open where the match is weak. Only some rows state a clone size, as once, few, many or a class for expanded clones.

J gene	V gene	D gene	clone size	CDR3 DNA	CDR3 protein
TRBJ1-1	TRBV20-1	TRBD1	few	TGCAGTGCTGTCCGGGACAGGGGATTAAGATCGGCTTTCTTT	CSAVRDRGLRSAFF
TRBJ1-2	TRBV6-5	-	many	TGTGCCAGCAGTTGGGACGGATCTTATGGCTACACCTTC	CASSWDGSYGYTF
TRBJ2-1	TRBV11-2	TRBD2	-	TGTGCCAGCAGCTTGGGGGGGGGAGGGTCGGGTGAGCAGTTCTTC	CASSLGGGGSGEQFF
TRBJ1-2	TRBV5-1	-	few	TGCGCCAGCAGCTTGGACCCGACAGTTAACTATGGCTACACCTTC	CASSLDPTVNYGYTF
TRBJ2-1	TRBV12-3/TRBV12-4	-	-	TGTGCCAGCAGCCGGCGACAGGTTGAGCAGTTCTTC	CASSRRQVEQFF
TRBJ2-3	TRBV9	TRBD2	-	TGTGCCAGCAGCACCTCCCTGGCGGGAGCCACAGATACGCAGTATTTT	CASSTSLAGATDTQYF
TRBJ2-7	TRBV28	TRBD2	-	TGTGCCAGCAGTACGGGACTAAGGGCCTACGAGCAGTACTTC	CASSTGLRAYEQYF
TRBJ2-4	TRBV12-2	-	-	TGTGCAAGGCGGCGGGGGAGGGAAAATCGTCAACTCGCCAAAAACATTCAGTACTTC	CARRRGRENRQLAKNIQYF
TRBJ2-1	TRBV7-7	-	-	TGTGCTAGCAGCGCCGGGACTTTCAATGAGCAGTTCTTC	CASSAGTFNEQFF
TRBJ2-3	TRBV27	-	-	TGTGCCAGCACCTCCCCGGGCCCTAGCACAGATACGCAGTATTTT	CASTSPGPSTDTQYF
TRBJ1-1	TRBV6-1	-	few	TGTGCCAGCAGTCGCAGGGTCCGGGGAAACACTGAAGCTTTCTTT	CASSRRVRGNTEAFF
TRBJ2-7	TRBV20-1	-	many	TGCAGTGCTCGATGGGCCTTCGACGAGCAGTACTTC	CSARWAFDEQYF
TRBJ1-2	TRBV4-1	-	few	TGCGCCAGCAGCCAAGATCGGTCACAAAACTATGGCTACACCTTC	CASSQDRSQNYGYTF
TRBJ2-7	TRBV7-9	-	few	TGTGCCAGCCGTTCGACGGCGGGACCGGACTACGAGCAGTACTTC	CASRSTAGPDYEQYF
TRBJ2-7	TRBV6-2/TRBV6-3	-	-	TGTGCCAGCAGTTACGGGGGACCGCTCCCCGACGAGCAGTACTTC	CASSYGGPLPDEQYF
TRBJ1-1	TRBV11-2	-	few	TGTGCCAGCAGCCCCAGACAGATAACCAAAGCTTTCTTT	CASSPRQITKAFF
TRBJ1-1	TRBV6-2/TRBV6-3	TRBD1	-	TGTGCCAGCAGCTCACCGGGACAGGGGAACACTGAAGCTTTCTTT	CASSSPGQGNTEAFF
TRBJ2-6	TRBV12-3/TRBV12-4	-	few	TGTGCCAGTCATTTCTCTGGGGCCAACGTCCTGACTTTC	CASHFSGANVLTF
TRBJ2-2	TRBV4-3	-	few	TGCGCCAGCAGCCAAGAGGGGTGGGGCGGGGAGCTGTTTTTT	CASSQEGWGGELFF
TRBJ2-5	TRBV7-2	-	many	TGTGCCAGCAGCTTAGTAGGGGACAAAGAGACCCAGTACTTC	CASSLVGDKETQYF
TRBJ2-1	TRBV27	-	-	TGTGCCAGCAGTTCAAACGACGGTCACAATGAGCAGTTCTTC	CASSSNDGHNEQFF
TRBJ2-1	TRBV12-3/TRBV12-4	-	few	TGTGCCAGCAGTTTAGGTGGTATCGATGAGCAGTTCTTC	CASSLGGIDEQFF
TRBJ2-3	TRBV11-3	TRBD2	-	TGTGCCAGCAGCATAGGGACTAGCGGGAGCACAGATACGCAGTATTTT	CASSIGTSGSTDTQYF
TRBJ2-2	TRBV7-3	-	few	TGTGCCAGCAGCTCCCAGTCTGGGGCCGGGGAGCTGTTTTTT	CASSSQSGAGELFF
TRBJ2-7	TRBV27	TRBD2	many	TGTGCCAGCAACGTAGCGGGCTCCTACGAGCAGTACTTC	CASNVAGSYEQYF
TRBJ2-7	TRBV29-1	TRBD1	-	TGCAGCGCCCACTCAGGGGGCAGCTACGAGCAGTACTTC	CSAHSGGSYEQYF
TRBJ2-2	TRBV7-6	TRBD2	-	TGTGCCAGCAGCCCGTCCCTACTAGCGGGAGGGCCGGCGGGGGACACCGGGGAGCTGTTTTTT	CASSPSLLAGGPAGDTGELFF
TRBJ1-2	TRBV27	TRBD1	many	TGTGCCAGCAGTCCCACCGGACAGGGGCTCTATGGCTACACCTTC	CASSPTGQGLYGYTF
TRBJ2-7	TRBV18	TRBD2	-	TGTGCCAGCTCACCCAATAGACTAGCGGTTCAAGGGCCTTACGAGCAGTACTTC	CASSPNRLAVQGPYEQYF
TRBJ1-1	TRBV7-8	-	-	TGTGCCAGCAGATTGACAGGAGCGCACACTGAAGCTTTCTTT	CASRLTGAHTEAFF
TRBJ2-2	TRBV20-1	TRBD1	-	TGCAGTGCTACCACAGGGGAGAACACCGGGGAGCTGTTTTTT	CSATTGENTGELFF
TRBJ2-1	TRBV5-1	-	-	TGCGCCAGCAGCTTGGTGGCGGACTACAATGAGCAGTTCTTC	CASSLVADYNEQFF
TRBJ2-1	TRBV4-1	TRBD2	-	TGCGCCAGCAGCTACCGTGTGCGGGAGGGCCGCGATGAGCAGTTCTTC	CASSYRVREGRDEQFF
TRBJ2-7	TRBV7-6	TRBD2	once	TGTGCCAGCAGCATAGGACTAGCGGGAGACTACGAGCAGTACTTC	CASSIGLAGDYEQYF
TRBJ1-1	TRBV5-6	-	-	TGTGCCAGCAGCTTCCTCCCCGACATGGGCCTGAACACTGAAGCTTTCTTT	CASSFLPDMGLNTEAFF
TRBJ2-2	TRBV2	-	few	TGTGCCAGCAGTGAAGATGTAGCCCATTGGAGCACCGGGGAGCTGTTTTTT	CASSEDVAHWSTGELFF
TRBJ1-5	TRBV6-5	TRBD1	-	TGTGCCAGCAGTTACGTGAACAGGGGAAATCAGCCCCAGCATTTT	CASSYVNRGNQPQHF
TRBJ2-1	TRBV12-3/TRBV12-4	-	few	TGTGCCAGCAGTTTAGGCGGGCCCCCCTACAATGAGCAGTTCTTC	CASSLGGPPYNEQFF
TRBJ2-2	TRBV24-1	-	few	TGTGCCACCAGGAGGAGGGATGGAACCGGGGAGCTGTTTTTT	CATRRRDGTGELFF
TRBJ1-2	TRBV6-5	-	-	TGTGCCAGCAGTTACTCCCGACAGGACCCGAGCTATGGCTACACCTTC	CASSYSRQDPSYGYTF
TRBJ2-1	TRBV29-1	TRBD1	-	TGCAGCGTTGAAGATCGGGGACAGGGAGGGGATGAGCAGTTCTTC	CSVEDRGQGGDEQFF
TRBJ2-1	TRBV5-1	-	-	TGCGCCAGCAGCTCCTTCGGTGGGAATGAGCAGTTCTTC	CASSSFGGNEQFF
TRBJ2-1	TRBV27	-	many	TGTGCCACTAAATCACACACACACAATGAGCAGTTCTTC	CATKSHTHNEQFF
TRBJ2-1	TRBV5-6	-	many	TGTGCCAGCAGCTTGTATCTAGCACCCTACAATGAGCAGTTCTTC	CASSLYLAPYNEQFF
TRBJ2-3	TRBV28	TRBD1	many	TGTGCCAGCAGTCCCCAGGGGGCTGAGAAGACAGATACGCAGTATTTT	CASSPQGAEKTDTQYF
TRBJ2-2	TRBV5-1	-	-	TGCGCCAGCAGCTTGGTACAGCAGAACACCGGGGAGCTGTTTTTT	CASSLVQQNTGELFF
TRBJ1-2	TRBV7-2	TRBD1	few	TGTGCCAGCAGCTTAGGCCAGGGGGTCGCTGGCTACACCTTC	CASSLGQGVAGYTF